The 2 T cell receptor beta chains in this list originate from one sample, sequenced in a study of CD8 T cells in Susac syndrome. An input of about 0.45 to 1 ug of RNA was subjected to reverse transcription using random hexamers. One entry per CDR3 protein results from TCRdb running MiXCR on the immunoSEQ multiplex PCR reads. The sample yields roughly 190,000 distinct CDR3 sequences, 95% seen once. What was sequenced was CD4+ T cells from PBMCs. The receptors here all came from a human donor with Susac syndrome.

The chain has TRBV4-3 and TRBJ2-3, with 9 nucleotides matching TRBD2. Germline V CDR1 and CDR2: LGHNA, YSLEER. The CDR3 loop spans 19 amino acids. The junction had 14 bases not matched to a gene; V was cut back by 0 bases and J by 4 bases. The CDR3 region is CASSQEVLRASGAADTQYF. The DNA of the CDR3 is TGCGCCAGCAGCCAAGAAGTACTCCGGGCTAGCGGGGCGGCAGATACGCAGTATTTT.

The chain is built from TRBV5-1 and TRBJ2-5; D is possibly TRBD1 or TRBD2 (5 bases each). Looked up from germline, CDR1 is SGHRS and CDR2 is YFSETQ. This CDR3 region has 16 residues. V lost 0 bases, J lost 0 bases, and 12 bases lay in between. CDR3 DNA sequence: TGCGCCAGCAGCTTGGGGGCAGGGACCAACCAAGAGACCCAGTACTTC. Encoded protein: CASSLGAGTNQETQYF.